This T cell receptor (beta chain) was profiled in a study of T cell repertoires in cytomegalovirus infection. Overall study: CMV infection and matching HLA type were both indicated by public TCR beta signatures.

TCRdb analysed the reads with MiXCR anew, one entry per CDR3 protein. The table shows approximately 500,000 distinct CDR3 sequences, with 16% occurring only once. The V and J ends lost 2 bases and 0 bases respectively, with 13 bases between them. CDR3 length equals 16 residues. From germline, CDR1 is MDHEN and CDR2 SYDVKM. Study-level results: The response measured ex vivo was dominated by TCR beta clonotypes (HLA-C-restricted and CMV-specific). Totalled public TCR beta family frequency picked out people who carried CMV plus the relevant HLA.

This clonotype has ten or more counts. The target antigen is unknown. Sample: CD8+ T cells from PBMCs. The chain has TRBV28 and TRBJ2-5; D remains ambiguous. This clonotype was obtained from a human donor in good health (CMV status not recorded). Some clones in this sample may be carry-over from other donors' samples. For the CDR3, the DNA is TGTGCCAGCAGTTTAGTCCCGCCAGACTACCAAGAGACCCAGTACTTC. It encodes CASSLVPPDYQETQYF.